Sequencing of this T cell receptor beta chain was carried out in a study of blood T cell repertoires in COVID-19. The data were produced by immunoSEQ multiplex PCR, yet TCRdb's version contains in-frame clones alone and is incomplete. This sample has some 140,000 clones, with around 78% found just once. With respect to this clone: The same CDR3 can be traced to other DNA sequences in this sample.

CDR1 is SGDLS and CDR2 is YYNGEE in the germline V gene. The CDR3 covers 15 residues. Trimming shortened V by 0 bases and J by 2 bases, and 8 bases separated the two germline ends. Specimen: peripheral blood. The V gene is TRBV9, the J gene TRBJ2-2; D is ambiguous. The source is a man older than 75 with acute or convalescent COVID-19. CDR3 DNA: TGTGCCAGCAGCGTAGGCCGAGCCAACACCGGGGAGCTGTTTTTT. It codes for CASSVGRANTGELFF.